This T cell receptor (beta chain) was captured in a study of cytomegalovirus exposure and HLA in healthy donors. Study background: There were around 100 million unique TCR beta sequences, drawn from about 200 million T cells, in an earlier analysis. Broader study findings: A missense DCLRE1C variant was associated with V- and J-gene trimming of TCR beta chains in a later analysis, and an independent cohort replicated the association. Researchers had no immune exposure information except CMV serostatus available.

About this clone itself: Its antigen is as yet unknown.

This CDR3 region has 13 residues. Deletions cut 7 bases from V and 8 bases from J, with 17 bases between. Looked up from germline, CDR1 is MNHEY and CDR2 is SVGAGI. PCR involved 60 Vbeta and 13 Jbeta primers. Profiling relied on immunoSEQ multiplex PCR, and the TCRdb table lists in-frame clones only, not all of them. The sample includes roughly 38,000 clones, around nine tenths of them seen just once. The TCR originated in a woman between 18 and 29 years old in good health and CMV-seronegative. The sequenced material came from PBMCs. This chain connects TRBV6-5 to TRBJ1-2; a possible D gene is TRBD1 (6 bases). The CDR3 region is CASINREAGGYTF. CDR3 sequence (DNA): TGTGCCAGCATAAACAGGGAAGCAGGAGGCTACACCTTC.